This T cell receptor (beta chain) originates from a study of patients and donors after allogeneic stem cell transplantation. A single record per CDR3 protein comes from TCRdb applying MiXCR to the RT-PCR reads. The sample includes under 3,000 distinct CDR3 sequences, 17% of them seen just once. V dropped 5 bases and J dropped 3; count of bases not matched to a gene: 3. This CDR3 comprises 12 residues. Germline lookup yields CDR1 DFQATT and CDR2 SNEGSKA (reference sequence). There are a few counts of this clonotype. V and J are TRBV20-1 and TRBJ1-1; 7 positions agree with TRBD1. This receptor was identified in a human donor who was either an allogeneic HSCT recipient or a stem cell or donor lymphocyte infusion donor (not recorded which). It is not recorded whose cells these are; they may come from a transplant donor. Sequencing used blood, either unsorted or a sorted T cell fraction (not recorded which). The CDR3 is CSAYRGDTEAFF. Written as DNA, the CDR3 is TGCAGTGCTTACAGGGGAGACACTGAAGCTTTCTTT.